This T cell receptor beta chain was retrieved from a study of long-term antiretroviral therapy in people with HIV. Regarding the study as a whole: The study found that diversity rose after ART but stayed below transplant donor controls. Blood in the study was drawn between the mid-2000s and the late 2010s, possibly under older ART regimens, which may be less effective than current ones.

At the survey level, the v3.0 immunoSEQ assay was run. The data were produced by immunoSEQ multiplex PCR, yet TCRdb's version contains in-frame clones alone and is incomplete. Among approximately 22,000 clones listed, about 85% were seen once. Germline V gives CDR1 MGHRA, CDR2 YSYEKL. The J segment lost 5 bases and the V segment lost 3 bases, leaving 4 bases of the junction unmatched. The CDR3 length is 14 residues. Concerning this clone: What it recognizes is unknown.

Before DNA extraction, roughly 0.85-10 million cryopreserved PBMC were held in the samples. This rearrangement joins TRBV4-1 to TRBJ2-5; TRBD1 aligns across 9 bases. The receptor was isolated from a woman aged 45-65 years with HIV. The sequences come from unsorted PBMCs, collected 1.9 years after starting antiretroviral therapy. For the CDR3, the DNA is TGCGCCAGCAGCCAGCAGACAGGGGGGGAGACCCAGTACTTC. It translates to CASSQQTGGETQYF.